Following are 27 T cell receptor beta chains from one sample sequenced in a study of human T cells and chemical hapten exposure. Sample time point: patch test 1, 2 weeks after DPC sensitization. Treatment here: therapeutic diphenylcyclopropenone sensitization with weekly scalp DPC. TCRdb independently ran MiXCR on the RACE reads; one entry per CDR3 protein. The data show 380,000 or so distinct CDR3 sequences, around 5% seen once. The sample was whole blood, taken in connection with sensitization to the hapten diphenylcyclopropenone (DPC). These receptors were collected from a woman aged 50 to 60 with alopecia areata. Some clones in this sample may be carry-over from other donors' samples.

At least ten counts were recorded for this clonotype. This chain joins TRBV10-2 and TRBJ1-1, with D tentatively TRBD1 (6 bases). V lost 7 bases and J 5 bases, leaving 11 bases between the germline ends. The germline V gene encodes CDR1 WSHSY and CDR2 SAAADI. The CDR3 extends over 12 amino acids. The chain's CDR3 is CASNQGITEAFF. As DNA, the CDR3 is TGCGCCAGCAACCAGGGGATTACTGAAGCTTTCTTT.

This clonotype was counted ten times or more. The rearrangement links TRBV2 to TRBJ1-5; weak D call: TRBD1 (6 bases). The ends were cut back, 5 bases at V and 7 bases at J, with 15 bases in the middle. Germline V gene lookup returns CDR1 SNHLY and CDR2 FYNNEI. CDR3 size: 14 residues. The CDR3 spells CASSPEGVGQPQHF. In nucleotides, the CDR3 is TGTGCCAGCAGTCCTGAGGGGGTTGGACAGCCCCAGCATTTT.

The genes are TRBV4-3 and TRBJ2-1; D remains unclear. The V end lost 4 bases, the J end lost 8 bases, and 15 bases lay between the germline ends. This CDR3 spans 14 amino acids. Per the germline V gene, CDR1 is LGHNA and CDR2 is YSLEER. CDR3: CASSPRAAGDEQFF. As DNA, the CDR3 is TGCGCCAGCAGCCCTCGGGCGGCAGGCGATGAGCAGTTCTTC.

The CDR3 DNA is TGTGCCAGCAGTTATTCACTAGGGGTTGGCAATCAGCCCCAGCATTTT. Protein: CASSYSLGVGNQPQHF. The V and J genes are TRBV28 and TRBJ1-5, with D possibly matching TRBD1 (5 bases). Trimming removed 4 bases from V and 2 bases from J, with 15 bases in between. The CDR3 has 16 residues. CDR1 is MDHEN, CDR2 SYDVKM, per germline.

This chain joins TRBV7-9 and TRBJ2-2, with 9 bases aligning to TRBD2. The trim removed 5 bases at V and 0 bases at J, leaving 4 bases unmatched. The CDR3 has 16 amino acids. Per germline, CDR1 SEHNR and CDR2 FQNEAQ (reference sequence). CDR3 sequence: CASSPRLAANTGELFF. CDR3 bases: TGTGCCAGCAGCCCCCGACTAGCGGCGAACACCGGGGAGCTGTTTTTT.

This clonotype was picked up a small number of times. This chain joins TRBV20-1 and TRBJ1-1, with 11 bases aligning to TRBD1. CDR3 length: 16 residues. The V segment lost 4 bases and the J segment 0 bases; nucleotides outside the gene matches: 7. Germline V gene data show CDR1 as DFQATT and CDR2 as SNEGSKA (reference sequence). In DNA, the CDR3 is TGCAGTGCTAACGGACAGGGGGCCCAGATGAACACTGAAGCTTTCTTT. This codes for CSANGQGAQMNTEAFF.

This clonotype was observed many times. The chain carries TRBV20-1 and TRBJ2-7; TRBD1 or TRBD2 may be the D gene (5 bases each). Germline CDR1 DFQATT, CDR2 SNEGSKA (reference sequence). Trimming left V 6 bases short and J 2 bases short, with 14 bases between. CDR3 length: 13 residues. Here the CDR3 reads CSAGWDVTYEQYF. The DNA for the CDR3 is TGCAGTGCCGGGTGGGACGTCACCTACGAGCAGTACTTC.

In this sample, this clonotype turned up many times. This chain connects TRBV28 to TRBJ2-3; the D gene is possibly TRBD2 (5 bases). This CDR3 spans 12 amino acids. Germline assignment: CDR1 MDHEN and CDR2 SYDVKM. V lost 8 bases and J lost 6, with 12 bases in between. This CDR3 is CASGSAEDTQYF. CDR3 nucleotide sequence: TGTGCCAGCGGGAGCGCCGAGGATACGCAGTATTTT.

CDR3 amino acids: CGGGPSYNSPLHF. The DNA of the CDR3 is TGCGGAGGGGGACCCTCCTATAATTCACCCCTCCACTTT. This rearrangement joins TRBV20-1 to TRBJ1-6; D perhaps matches TRBD1 (6 bases). Germline V gene sequence: CDR1 DFQATT, CDR2 SNEGSKA (reference sequence). The CDR3 is 13 residues long.

This clonotype was picked up a small number of times. CDR3 sequence: CASSYGQGADQPQHF. The CDR3 DNA is TGTGCCAGCAGTTACGGACAGGGTGCAGATCAGCCCCAGCATTTT. V gene TRBV6-5 combines with J gene TRBJ1-5, with 8 positions matching TRBD1. Trimming at V came to 2 bases and at J to 5 bases, leaving 5 bases not matched to a gene. The CDR3 has 15 amino acids. CDR1 and CDR2 (germline): MNHEY, SVGAGI.

This chain links TRBV7-9 with TRBJ1-1, with D uncertain. Per germline, CDR1 SEHNR and CDR2 FQNEAQ (reference sequence). The CDR3 extends over 14 amino acids. The CDR3 coding sequence is TGTGCTAGTTCAGCCCCTCCAGGGAACACTGAAGCTTTCTTT. Translating it yields CASSAPPGNTEAFF.

This clonotype was detected only a few times. J is TRBJ1-6 and V is TRBV5-6; unclear D gene. CDR1 and CDR2 from the germline V gene are SGHDT and YYEEEE. This CDR3 is built from 18 residues. V lost 0 bases to trimming and J lost 0 bases, with 13 bases between them. The CDR3: CASSLVAALSSYNSPLHF. The DNA of the CDR3 is TGTGCCAGCAGCTTGGTGGCAGCCCTCAGCTCCTATAATTCACCCCTCCACTTT. Complete variable domain (other parts from reference TRBV5-6 and TRBJ1-6): DAGVTQSPTHLIKTRGQQVTLRCSPKSGHDTVSWYQQALGQGPQFIFQYYEEEERQRGNFPDRFSGHQFPNYSSELNVNALLLGDSALYLCASSLVAALSSYNSPLHFGNGTRLTVT.

This chain joins TRBV7-9 and TRBJ1-1; 11 nucleotides line up with TRBD1. The CDR3 consists of 17 residues. V trimming: 5 bases; J trimming: 5 bases; junction bases outside the gene matches: 13. Germline values: CDR1 SEHNR, CDR2 FQNEAQ (reference sequence). Here the CDR3 reads CASSPRGSDRGRTEAFF. The CDR3 DNA follows: TGTGCCAGCAGCCCCAGGGGGTCGGACAGGGGGCGGACTGAAGCTTTCTTT.

The chain employs TRBV4-1 and TRBJ1-1; the match to TRBD1 covers 7 bases. In germline, CDR1 is MGHRA, CDR2 YSYEKL. The junction had 14 bases not matched to a gene; V was cut back by 1 base and J by 0 bases. This CDR3 is built from 19 residues. CDR3 DNA sequence: TGCGCCAGCAGCCAAGCTTGGGAGAAGACAGGGAGACTGAACACTGAAGCTTTCTTT. This codes for CASSQAWEKTGRLNTEAFF.

This rearrangement joins TRBV6-2 or TRBV6-3 to TRBJ2-2; D is uncertain. V dropped 0 bases and J dropped 6 bases, with 8 bases sitting between them. This CDR3 is 14 amino acids long. Germline V gives CDR1 MNHEY, CDR2 SVGEGT. The CDR3 nucleotides are TGTGCCAGCAGTTACTCGAACGGCGCCGGGGAGCTGTTTTTT. Its protein product is CASSYSNGAGELFF.

To note about this clonotype: Germline is not matched at one junction end, which may reflect a read error. V and J are TRBV12-3 or TRBV12-4 and TRBJ1-2, with D hard to call. The CDR3 has 16 residues. CDR3 nucleotides: TGTGCCAGCAGTTTAGGGACGGCAACCGTAGCTGGTGGCTACGCCTTC. Translation gives CASSLGTATVAGGYAF.

This clonotype occurred many times. The V and J genes are TRBV3-1 and TRBJ2-5; the D call may be TRBD1 or TRBD2 (6 bases each). V gave up 1 base and J gave up 4 bases, with 13 bases separating them. CDR1 LGHDT and CDR2 YNNKEL come from the germline V gene (reference sequence). There are 15 residues in the CDR3. The CDR3 coding sequence is TGTGCCAGCAGCCAAGTCCTGGGGGGCCCAGAGACCCAGTACTTC. Translated: CASSQVLGGPETQYF.

This clonotype was detected many times. CDR3 protein: CASLTGASGLETQYF. CDR3 DNA: TGTGCCAGCCTAACCGGGGCTAGCGGACTTGAGACCCAGTACTTC. This chain joins TRBV28 and TRBJ2-5; 7 nucleotides align to TRBD2. Trimming took 8 bases from V and 5 from J; bases not matched to a gene: 14. The germline V gene encodes CDR1 MDHEN and CDR2 SYDVKM. CDR3 length: 15 amino acids.

This clonotype was seen many times. The chain joins TRBV20-1 to TRBJ2-5, with 8 positions matching TRBD1. V trimming: 7 bases; J trimming: 2 bases; junction bases outside the gene matches: 12. The germline gives CDR1 DFQATT, CDR2 SNEGSKA (reference sequence). CDR3 size: 15 residues. CDR3 region: CSVGQGRALQETQYF. CDR3 DNA sequence: TGCAGTGTCGGACAGGGAAGAGCTTTACAAGAGACCCAGTACTTC.

CDR3 amino acids: CASSWDGYGYTF. The CDR3 coding sequence is TGTGCCAGCAGTTGGGACGGATATGGCTACACCTTC. V gene TRBV27 combines with J gene TRBJ1-2, with D perhaps TRBD1 (5 bases). Germline V gene data show CDR1 as MNHEY and CDR2 as SMNVEV (reference sequence). Trimming pared 4 bases from V and 5 bases from J, leaving 8 bases between. The CDR3 is made up of 12 amino acids.

This clonotype was observed at least ten times. The rearrangement joins TRBV5-1 to TRBJ2-3; 8 bases are shared with TRBD2. V shed 0 bases, J shed 4 bases, and the junction held 4 bases outside the gene matches. The germline V gene has CDR1 SGHRS and CDR2 YFSETQ. The CDR3 consists of 15 residues. CDR3 sequence reads: CASSLAGGNPDTQYF. Here the CDR3 DNA reads TGCGCCAGCAGCTTGGCGGGGGGGAACCCAGATACGCAGTATTTT.

The V gene is TRBV6-6, the J gene TRBJ2-1; 9 nucleotides agree with TRBD2. Germline V lookup: CDR1 MNHNY, CDR2 SVGAGI (reference sequence). The CDR3 contains 16 residues. Unmatched junction bases numbered 9, after V lost 5 bases and J lost 4 bases. The CDR3 DNA reads as TGTGCCAGCAGTCCCTCCGGACTAGCGCTTTACAATGAGCAGTTCTTC. Translating gives CASSPSGLALYNEQFF.

This clonotype was seen many times. The chain uses TRBV27 and TRBJ2-1; 13 bases align to TRBD2. This CDR3 spans 16 amino acids. Germline trimming cut 3 bases from V and 7 bases from J; bases unmatched to any gene: 6. The germline V gene encodes CDR1 MNHEY and CDR2 SMNVEV (reference sequence). The CDR3 DNA sequence: TGTGCCAGCAGTTTCCTCACTAGCGGGAGGGGGAATGAGCAGTTCTTC. Its protein product is CASSFLTSGRGNEQFF.

This clonotype was counted at least ten times. V is TRBV12-3 or TRBV12-4 and J is TRBJ1-2, with D unresolved. Trimming left V 6 bases short and J 7 bases short, with 18 bases between. This CDR3 contains 14 residues. The CDR3 loop is CASSQRPVRRGYTF. The DNA of the CDR3 is TGTGCCAGCAGCCAAAGGCCAGTGCGGCGTGGCTACACCTTC.

V is TRBV6-6 and J is TRBJ2-5, with D perhaps matching TRBD2 (7 bases). V lost 1 base and J lost 8, with 17 bases in between. The CDR3 spans 15 residues. The germline CDR1 and CDR2 sequences are MNHNY and SVGAGI (reference sequence). This CDR3 reads CASSYLGGAGDTQYF. CDR3 DNA: TGTGCCAGCAGTTACTTGGGGGGCGCGGGAGATACCCAGTACTTC.

This clonotype was counted a few times. The chain couples TRBV6-1 to TRBJ2-3; D possibly corresponds to TRBD2 (5 bases). The germline gives CDR1 MNHNS, CDR2 SASEGT. The ends were cut back, 8 bases at V and 5 bases at J, with 17 bases in the middle. The CDR3 extends over 14 amino acids. The DNA of the CDR3 is TGTGCCAGCCAAGGAACTAGATTGGAAGATACGCAGTATTTT. Translated: CASQGTRLEDTQYF.

This clonotype was found many times. J is TRBJ1-1 and V is TRBV15, with D possibly TRBD1 on 6 matching bases. The CDR3 length is 15 residues. The germline CDR1 and CDR2 sequences are LNHNV and YYDKDF (reference sequence). The ends were cut back, 5 bases at V and 5 bases at J, with 18 bases in the middle. The CDR3 DNA follows: TGTGCCACCAGCGTTACTAACAGGGTGTGGACTGAAGCTTTCTTT. It codes for CATSVTNRVWTEAFF.